This T cell receptor (beta chain) is from a study of shared clonotypes between healthy human individuals. On the study more broadly: Each donor had three CD4 naive, three CD4 memory, two CD8 naive and one CD8 memory plate.

In germline, CDR1 is MDHEN, CDR2 SYDVKM. The CDR3 totals 16 residues. Between the trimmed V and J ends, which lost 4 bases and 2 bases, there was a span of 15 bases. Findings and limits, study-wide: Some clonotypes were shared by all four sorted-subset donors, while others were not shared. The non-shared ones had lower generation probabilities than the shared ones. Among donors, the sharing of clonotypes was expected to be influenced by sequencing depth.

Data came from immunoSEQ multiplex PCR; TCRdb stores just in-frame clones and leaves some out. The table records 550,000 to 700,000 clones, 73% of them present only once. In the case of this clone: Antigen unknown.

The sequencing sample was made of memory CD4+ T cells sorted from blood. Specified subset: CD45RA-negative fraction. The receptor comes from a woman younger than 45 in good health. This rearrangement joins TRBV28 to TRBJ2-1; TRBD1 or TRBD2 may be the D gene (5 bases each). The CDR3 protein is CASSSPARDPYNEQFF. The CDR3 coding sequence is TGTGCCAGCAGTTCCCCCGCCAGGGACCCCTACAATGAGCAGTTCTTC.